Listed here are 19 T cell receptor beta chains from one sample, sequenced in a study of cytomegalovirus exposure and HLA in healthy donors. The protocol was immunoSEQ multiplex PCR, while the TCRdb copy is restricted to in-frame clones and leaves out a portion. The sample includes hundreds of thousands of clones, more than 75% of them seen just once. The sequenced sample consisted of PBMCs. The receptor source for this set is a woman aged 18 to 35 in good health and CMV-seronegative.

The genes are TRBV6-1 and TRBJ2-1; possible D gene TRBD1, 5 bases. V lost 8 bases, J lost 7 bases, and 12 bases lay in between. From germline, CDR1 is MNHNS and CDR2 SASEGT. This CDR3 has 12 amino acids. The CDR3, as DNA: TGTGCCAGCGAGTCAGGGCAAAATGAGCAGTTCTTC. Its translation: CASESGQNEQFF.

CDR3 DNA: TGCGCCAGCAGCTTGGGGGCGGGAGGGCCGCACAATGAGCAGTTCTTC. This codes for CASSLGAGGPHNEQFF. The gene calls are TRBV5-1 and TRBJ2-1; 9 bases are shared with TRBD2. Germline CDR1 is SGHRS and CDR2 is YFSETQ. This CDR3 contains 16 residues. Germline trimming cut 0 bases from V and 5 bases from J; bases unmatched to any gene: 6.

The CDR3 sequence is CASRCVSSMNTEAFF. The CDR3 DNA follows: TGTGCCAGCAGGTGTGTCAGTTCCATGAACACTGAAGCTTTCTTT. The chain carries TRBV14 and TRBJ1-1; no firm D call. CDR1 and CDR2 (germline): SGHDN, FVKESK. The CDR3 loop spans 15 amino acids. The ends were cut back, 6 bases at V and 0 bases at J, with 14 bases in the middle.

The chain recombines TRBV5-5 with TRBJ2-7; 8 bases fit TRBD1. The CDR3 totals 15 residues. Germline V lookup: CDR1 SGHKS, CDR2 YYEKEE (reference sequence). The V and J ends lost 1 base and 3 bases, in that order; junction bases with no gene match: 6. The CDR3 DNA reads as TGTGCCAGCAGCTTGACGTCGGGACAGGACTACGAGCAGTACTTC. This encodes CASSLTSGQDYEQYF.

The rearrangement uses TRBV28 and TRBJ2-7; 8 bases are a match to TRBD2. The CDR3 is 14 residues long. V was pared by 3 bases and J by 0 bases, with 1 base of the junction left unmatched. The germline V gene encodes CDR1 MDHEN and CDR2 SYDVKM. The CDR3 bases are TGTGCCAGCAGTTTTGGGACTAGCTCCTACGAGCAGTACTTC. Its translation is CASSFGTSSYEQYF.

The gene calls are TRBV28 and TRBJ2-3; D perhaps matches TRBD1 (6 bases). Trimming left V 2 bases short and J 4 bases short, with 10 bases between. Germline lookup yields CDR1 MDHEN and CDR2 SYDVKM. The CDR3 consists of 14 residues. This CDR3 reads CASSLGGGADTQYF. The CDR3 DNA sequence: TGTGCCAGCAGTTTAGGGGGCGGCGCAGATACGCAGTATTTT.

This rearrangement joins TRBV1 to TRBJ2-5; TRBD2 was called by the table and not checked on the DNA. TRBV1 has pseudogene status. The CDR3 is 16 residues long. CDR3 sequence (DNA): TGCACCAGCAGCCAAGACCCTAGCGGGAGGGCTCCGACCCAGTACTTC. This gives the protein CTSSQDPSGRAPTQYF.

This clone was found a few times. The chain employs TRBV9 and TRBJ2-7; 8 positions match TRBD1. V shed 3 bases, J shed 5 bases, and the junction held 7 bases outside the gene matches. This CDR3 is 14 amino acids long. Germline V gives CDR1 SGDLS, CDR2 YYNGEE. Written as DNA, the CDR3 is TGTGCCAGCAGCGCCGAGGGACAGGTCGACGAGCAGTACTTC. It translates to CASSAEGQVDEQYF.

The V and J genes are TRBV19 and TRBJ2-7, with 7 bases aligning to TRBD1. The CDR3 consists of 15 residues. Germline V gives CDR1 LNHDA, CDR2 SQIVND (reference sequence). The V segment lost 1 base and the J segment 2 bases; nucleotides outside the gene matches: 5. In DNA form, the CDR3 reads TGTGCCAGTAGTATAGCTACAGGGGATCCCTACGAGCAGTACTTC. Its protein is CASSIATGDPYEQYF.

Only a few counts were recorded for this clone. The V call is TRBV10-3, the J call TRBJ1-1; the D is unclear. Germline CDR1 is ENHRY and CDR2 is SYGVKD. Deletions cut 10 bases from V and 0 bases from J, with 12 bases between. The CDR3 length is 13 residues. The CDR3 coding sequence is TGTGCCAACGGCGGTGGGTTGAACACTGAAGCTTTCTTT. Translated, it gives CANGGGLNTEAFF.

The chain couples TRBV10-2 to TRBJ2-5, with D possibly TRBD2 on 7 matching bases. The CDR3 spans 16 residues. Germline V CDR1 and CDR2: WSHSY, SAAADI. V lost 6 bases to trimming and J lost 3 bases, with 20 bases between them. The CDR3 DNA reads as TGCGCCAGCAGGCGGAGGGGGGGGCTGGGGGAAGAGACCCAGTACTTC. It yields the protein CASRRRGGLGEETQYF.

The chain uses TRBV14 and TRBJ2-1; 7 nucleotides align to TRBD2. V shed 4 bases, J shed 10 bases, and the junction held 10 bases outside the gene matches. The germline V gene encodes CDR1 SGHDN and CDR2 FVKESK. The CDR3 runs 14 residues. The CDR3 sequence is CASSPTGLVGEQFF. The CDR3 coding sequence is TGTGCCAGCAGCCCCACCGGACTAGTGGGAGAGCAGTTCTTC.

This chain connects TRBV28 to TRBJ1-6; no clear D gene. Germline assignment: CDR1 MDHEN and CDR2 SYDVKM. Trimming removed 1 base from V and 10 bases from J, with 11 bases in between. The CDR3 contains 14 residues. The CDR3 bases are TGTGCCAGCAGTTTATCCGGGTTCGGCTCACCCCTCCACTTT. It encodes CASSLSGFGSPLHF.

The genes are TRBV7-2 and TRBJ1-3; no firm D call. This CDR3 spans 16 amino acids. Germline CDR1 is SGHTA and CDR2 is FQGNSA. V lost 2 bases, J lost 0 bases, and 11 bases lay in between. DNA of the CDR3: TGTGCCAGCAGCTTAATTTCCCGGGACTCTGGAAACACCATATATTTT. It codes for CASSLISRDSGNTIYF.

The V call is TRBV27, the J call TRBJ2-7, with 7 positions matching TRBD2. This CDR3 has 14 residues. Germline CDR1 and CDR2: MNHEY and SMNVEV (reference sequence). Trimming took 3 bases from V and 2 from J; bases not matched to a gene: 4. The CDR3 sequence: CASSFPAGTYEQYF. The CDR3 DNA follows: TGTGCCAGCAGTTTCCCAGCGGGGACCTACGAGCAGTACTTC.

This rearrangement joins TRBV28 to TRBJ1-6; 8 bases line up with TRBD1. The germline CDR1 and CDR2 sequences are MDHEN and SYDVKM. The CDR3 covers 14 residues. The J segment lost 9 bases and the V segment lost 6 bases, leaving 7 bases of the junction unmatched. CDR3 sequence (DNA): TGTGCCAGCAGGTCCGGGACAGGAGTTTCACCCCTCCACTTT. The encoded protein is CASRSGTGVSPLHF. Based on the CDR3 plus reference TRBV28 and TRBJ1-6, the full variable domain is DVKVTQSSRYLVKRTGEKVFLECVQDMDHENMFWYRQDPGLGLRLIYFSYDVKMKEKGDIPEGYSVSREKKERFSLILESASTNQTSMYLCASRSGTGVSPLHFGNGTRLTVT.

CDR3 bases: TGTGCCAGCAGCAAACGAAACAGGGGGCGCTGCGAGCAGTACTTC. It encodes CASSKRNRGRCEQYF. The V and J genes are TRBV21-1 and TRBJ2-7; the table's D call, TRBD1, was not checked against the DNA. TRBV21-1 is reported as a pseudogene. The CDR3 length is 15 residues.

A few counts support this clone. V usage is TRBV7-9 and J usage is TRBJ2-7; maybe TRBD1 (6 bases). Germline V gene lookup returns CDR1 SEHNR and CDR2 FQNEAQ (reference sequence). The CDR3 totals 16 residues. Trimming shortened V by 6 bases and J by 2 bases, and 20 bases separated the two germline ends. The CDR3 bases are TGTGCCAGCAGGCAGTCGACAGGACCCTCACCCTACGAGCAGTACTTC. It yields the protein CASRQSTGPSPYEQYF.

The genes are TRBV15 and TRBJ2-5; 10 nucleotides line up with TRBD2. The CDR3 runs to 17 residues. Unmatched junction bases numbered 6, after V lost 0 bases and J lost 2 bases. The V gene's germline CDR1 is LNHNV and CDR2 YYDKDF (reference sequence). The CDR3 nucleotides read TGTGCCACCAGCAGAGATCTTGTGACTAGCGGGCAAGAGACCCAGTACTTC. Protein sequence: CATSRDLVTSGQETQYF.